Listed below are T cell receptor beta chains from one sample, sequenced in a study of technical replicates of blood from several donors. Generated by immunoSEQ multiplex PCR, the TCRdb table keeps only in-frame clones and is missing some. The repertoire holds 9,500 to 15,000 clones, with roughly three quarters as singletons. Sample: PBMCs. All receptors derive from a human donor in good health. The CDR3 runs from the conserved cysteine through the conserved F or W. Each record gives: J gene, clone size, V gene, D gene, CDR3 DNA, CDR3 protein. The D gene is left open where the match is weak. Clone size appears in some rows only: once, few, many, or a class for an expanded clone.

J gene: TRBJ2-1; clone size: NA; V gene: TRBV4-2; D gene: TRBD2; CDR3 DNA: TGTGCCAGCAGCCAAGCGGGGGGACTAGCTCTCAGGAGCTCCTACAATGAGCAGTTCTTC; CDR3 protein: CASSQAGGLALRSSYNEQFF
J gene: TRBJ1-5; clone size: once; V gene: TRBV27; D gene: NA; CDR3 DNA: TGTGCCAGCAGTTTAAGGGGTAGCAATCAGCCCCAGCATTTT; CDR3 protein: CASSLRGSNQPQHF
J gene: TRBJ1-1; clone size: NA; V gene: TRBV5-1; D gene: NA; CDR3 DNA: TGCGCCAGCAGCAACGAGGCACCCACTGAAGCTTTCTTT; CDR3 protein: CASSNEAPTEAFF
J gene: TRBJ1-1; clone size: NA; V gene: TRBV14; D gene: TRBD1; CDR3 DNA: TGTGCCAGCAGCCAAGTGAGCCGGGACAGGGGGACTGAAGCTTTCTTT; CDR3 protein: CASSQVSRDRGTEAFF
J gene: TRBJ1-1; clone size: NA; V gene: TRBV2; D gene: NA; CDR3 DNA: TGTGCCAGCAGTACAGAGTTTATCACTGAAGCTTTCTTT; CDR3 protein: CASSTEFITEAFF
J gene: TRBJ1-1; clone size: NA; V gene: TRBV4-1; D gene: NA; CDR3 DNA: TGCGCCAGCAGCCAAGATTCAGGGATTGGGGCTTTCTTT; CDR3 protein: CASSQDSGIGAFF
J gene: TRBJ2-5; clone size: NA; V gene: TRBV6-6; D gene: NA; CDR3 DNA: TGTGCCAGCAGCTCCGGGGGGCCCCAAGAGACCCAGTACTTC; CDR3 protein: CASSSGGPQETQYF
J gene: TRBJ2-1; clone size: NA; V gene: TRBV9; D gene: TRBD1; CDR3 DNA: TGTGCCAGCAGCGTCGGGACAGGGGCGTCCAATGAGCAGTTCTTC; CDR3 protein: CASSVGTGASNEQFF
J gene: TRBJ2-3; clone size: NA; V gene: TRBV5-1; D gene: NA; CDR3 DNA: TGCGCCAGCAGCCCCACCGGGACAGATACGCAGTATTTT; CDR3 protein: CASSPTGTDTQYF
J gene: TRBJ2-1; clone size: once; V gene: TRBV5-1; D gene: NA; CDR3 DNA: TGCGCCAGCAGCTTGGGTCCCCGGGGGTGGGCCAATGAGCAGTTCTTC; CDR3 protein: CASSLGPRGWANEQFF
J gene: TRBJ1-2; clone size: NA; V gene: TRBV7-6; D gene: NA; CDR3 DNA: TGTGCCAGCAGCCCCATGTCTGACGCGGGCTATGGCTACACCTTC; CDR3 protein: CASSPMSDAGYGYTF
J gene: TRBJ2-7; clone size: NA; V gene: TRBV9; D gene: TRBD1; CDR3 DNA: TGTGCCAGCAGCCCAGGACAGGGGTCTCACTACGAGCAGTACTTC; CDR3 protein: CASSPGQGSHYEQYF
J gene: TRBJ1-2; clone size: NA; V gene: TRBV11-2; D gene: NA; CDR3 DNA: TGTGCCAGCAGCTCCAACAATGCTAACTATGGCTACACCTTC; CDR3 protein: CASSSNNANYGYTF
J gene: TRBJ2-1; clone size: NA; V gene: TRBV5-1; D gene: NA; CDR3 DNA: TGCGCCAGCAGCTTAGGGCGGTCCCCACTCAGGGATGAGCAGTTCTTC; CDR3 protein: CASSLGRSPLRDEQFF
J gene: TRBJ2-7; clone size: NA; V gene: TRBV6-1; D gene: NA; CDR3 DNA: TGTGCCAGCCCTATGTCCTACGAGCAGTACTTC; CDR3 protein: CASPMSYEQYF
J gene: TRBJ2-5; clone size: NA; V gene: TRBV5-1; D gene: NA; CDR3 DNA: TGCGCCAGCAGCTTGGAAGGGACAGGAGGCCTAGCGGGGCAAGAGACCCAGTACTTC; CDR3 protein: CASSLEGTGGLAGQETQYF
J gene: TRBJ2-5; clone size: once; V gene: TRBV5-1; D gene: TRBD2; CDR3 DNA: TGCGCCAGCAGCTTCGCGGGGGACCAAGAGACCCAGTACTTC; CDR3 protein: CASSFAGDQETQYF
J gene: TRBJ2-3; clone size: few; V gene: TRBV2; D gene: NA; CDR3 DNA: TGTGCCAGCAACTACCAAGATACGCAGTATTTT; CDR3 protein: CASNYQDTQYF
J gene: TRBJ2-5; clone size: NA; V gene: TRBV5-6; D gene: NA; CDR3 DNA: TGTGCCAGCAGCTTGCTAACGGAGATAGAAGAGACCCAGTACTTC; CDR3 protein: CASSLLTEIEETQYF
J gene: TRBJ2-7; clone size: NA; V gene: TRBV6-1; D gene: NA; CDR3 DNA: TGTGCCAGCAGTGAAACTATTTACGAGCAGTACTTC; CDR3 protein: CASSETIYEQYF
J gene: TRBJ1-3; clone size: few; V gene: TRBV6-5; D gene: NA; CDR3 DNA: TGTGCCAGCAGCCAAACAGGGATCTCTGGAAACACCATATATTTT; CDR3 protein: CASSQTGISGNTIYF
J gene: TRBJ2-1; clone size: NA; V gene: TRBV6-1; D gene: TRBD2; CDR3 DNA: TGTGCCAGCACCACCGGGGGGGAGAACAATGAGCAGTTCTTC; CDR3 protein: CASTTGGENNEQFF
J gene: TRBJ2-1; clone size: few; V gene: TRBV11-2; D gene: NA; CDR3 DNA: TGTGCCAGCAGCGCCACAGGGTTTGGTGAGCAGTTCTTC; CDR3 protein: CASSATGFGEQFF
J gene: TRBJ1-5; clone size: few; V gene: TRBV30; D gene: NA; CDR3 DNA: TGTGCCTGGAGTGTACCGGGGGAGCCCCAGCATTTT; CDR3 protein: CAWSVPGEPQHF
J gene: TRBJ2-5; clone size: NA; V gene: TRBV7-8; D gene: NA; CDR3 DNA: TGTGCCAGCACTATTTCAATGGGCGAGACCCAGTACTTC; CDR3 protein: CASTISMGETQYF
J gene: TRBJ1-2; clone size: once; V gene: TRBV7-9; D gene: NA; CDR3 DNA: TGTGCCAGCAGCTTAGAAGGGGCTAGCTACACCTTC; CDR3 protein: CASSLEGASYTF
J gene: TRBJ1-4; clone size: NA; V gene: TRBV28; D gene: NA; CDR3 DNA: TGTGCCAGCAGTTTAACAGGACAGACTAATGAAAAACTGTTTTTT; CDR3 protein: CASSLTGQTNEKLFF
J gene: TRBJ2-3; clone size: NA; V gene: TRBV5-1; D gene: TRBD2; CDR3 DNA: TGCGCCAGCAGCTTGGCCGGGACTAGCGGCACAGATACGCAGTATTTT; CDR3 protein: CASSLAGTSGTDTQYF
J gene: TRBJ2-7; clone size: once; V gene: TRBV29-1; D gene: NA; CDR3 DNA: TGCAGCGTTGGAGGTAACCCTACGAACGAGCAGTACTTC; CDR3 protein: CSVGGNPTNEQYF
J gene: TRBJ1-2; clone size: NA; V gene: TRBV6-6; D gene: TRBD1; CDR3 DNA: TGTGCCAGCAGTTACGCAGGGGGCTCTAGCTATGGCTACACCTTC; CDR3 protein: CASSYAGGSSYGYTF
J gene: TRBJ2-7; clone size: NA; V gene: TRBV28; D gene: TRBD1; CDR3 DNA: TGTGCCAGCAACTCTGACAGGGTGCGGTACTTC; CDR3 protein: CASNSDRVRYF
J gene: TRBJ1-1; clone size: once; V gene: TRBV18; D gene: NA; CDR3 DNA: TGTGCCAGCTCACCCCGGGTCAAAGCGGGGAACACTGAAGCTTTCTTT; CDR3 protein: CASSPRVKAGNTEAFF
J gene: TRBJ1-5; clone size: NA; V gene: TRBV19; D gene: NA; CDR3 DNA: TGTGCCAGTAGTATCAGTCTAGCTATTGGGCAGCCCCAGCATTTT; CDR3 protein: CASSISLAIGQPQHF
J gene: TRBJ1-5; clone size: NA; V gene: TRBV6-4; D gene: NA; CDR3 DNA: TGTGCCAGCAGTGAAGGAGAAACTAGCAATCAGCCCCAGCATTTT; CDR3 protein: CASSEGETSNQPQHF
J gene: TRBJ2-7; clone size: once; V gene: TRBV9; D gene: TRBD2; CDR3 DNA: TGTGCCAGCAGCGTAGAAGGTAGCGGGGTAACCTACGAGCAGTACTTC; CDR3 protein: CASSVEGSGVTYEQYF
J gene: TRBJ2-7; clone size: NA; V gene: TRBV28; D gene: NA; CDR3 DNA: TGTGCCAGCAGTTTTCGGGGGTCATACGAGCAGTACTTC; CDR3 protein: CASSFRGSYEQYF
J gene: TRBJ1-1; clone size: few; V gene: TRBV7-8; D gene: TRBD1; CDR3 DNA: TGTGCCAGCAGCACACAGGGGGACACTGAAGCTTTCTTT; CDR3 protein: CASSTQGDTEAFF
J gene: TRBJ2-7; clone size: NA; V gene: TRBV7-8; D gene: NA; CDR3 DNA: TGTGCCAGCACCAAAATGGATAGCGTTACCTACGAGCAGTACTTC; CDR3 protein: CASTKMDSVTYEQYF
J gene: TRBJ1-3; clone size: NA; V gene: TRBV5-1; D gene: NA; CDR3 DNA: TGCGCCAGCAGCTTCGAGGACAGCCGCTCTGGAAACACCATATATTTT; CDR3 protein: CASSFEDSRSGNTIYF
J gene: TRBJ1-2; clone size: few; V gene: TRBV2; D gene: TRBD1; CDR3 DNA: TGTGCCAGCACTCCCCAGGGGGTTGGCTACACCTTC; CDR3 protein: CASTPQGVGYTF
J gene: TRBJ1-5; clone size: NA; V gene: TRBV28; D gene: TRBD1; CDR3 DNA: TGTGCCAGCAGTTCGTACCGGGACAGGTTGACCAATCAGCCCCAGCATTTT; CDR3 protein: CASSSYRDRLTNQPQHF
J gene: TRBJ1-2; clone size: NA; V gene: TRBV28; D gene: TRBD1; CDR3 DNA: TGTGCCAGCAGTTGGGGACAGGGATCGTATGGCTACACCTTC; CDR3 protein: CASSWGQGSYGYTF
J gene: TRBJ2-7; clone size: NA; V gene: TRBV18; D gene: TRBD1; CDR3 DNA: TGTGCCAGCTCACCCGACAGGGGGCCAGGGGAGCAGTACTTC; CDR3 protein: CASSPDRGPGEQYF
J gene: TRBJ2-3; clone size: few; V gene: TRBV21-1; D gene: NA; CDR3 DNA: TGTGCCAGCAGCGCCCCGGATTTT; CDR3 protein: CASSAPDF
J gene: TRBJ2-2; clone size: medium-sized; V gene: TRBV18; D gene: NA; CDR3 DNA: TGTGCCAGCTCACCTCCCCGAGACACCGGGGAGCTGTTTTTT; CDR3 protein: CASSPPRDTGELFF
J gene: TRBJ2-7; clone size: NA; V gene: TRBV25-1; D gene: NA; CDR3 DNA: TGTGCCAGCAGTGAATATCTCGAGCAGTACTTC; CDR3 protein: CASSEYLEQYF
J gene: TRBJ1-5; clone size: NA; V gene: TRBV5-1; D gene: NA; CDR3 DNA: TGCGCCAGCAGCTTGGGGGGGACAATCAATCAGCCCCAGCATTTT; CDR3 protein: CASSLGGTINQPQHF
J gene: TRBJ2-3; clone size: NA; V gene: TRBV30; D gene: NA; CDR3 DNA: TGTGCCTGGACTTTACCCCCAGGGGGGAGCACAGATACGCAGTATTTT; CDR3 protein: CAWTLPPGGSTDTQYF
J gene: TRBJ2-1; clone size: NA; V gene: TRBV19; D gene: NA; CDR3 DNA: TGTGCCAGTAGTATAGGCCGGCCATGGGGGGGCAGTACCTACAATGAGCAGTTCTTC; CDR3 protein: CASSIGRPWGGSTYNEQFF
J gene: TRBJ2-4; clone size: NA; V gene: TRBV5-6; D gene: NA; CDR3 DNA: TGTGCCAGCTCCGGATGGGCAAATTCAAACATTCAGTACTTC; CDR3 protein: CASSGWANSNIQYF
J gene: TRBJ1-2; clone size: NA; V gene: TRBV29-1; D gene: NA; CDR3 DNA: TGCAGCGTTGTAACAAACTATGGCTACACCTTC; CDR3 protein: CSVVTNYGYTF
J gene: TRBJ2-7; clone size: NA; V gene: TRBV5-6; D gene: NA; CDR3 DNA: TGTGCCAGCAGCTTGAATAGGGGTAAGGGATCGCCCTACGAGCAGTACTTC; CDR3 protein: CASSLNRGKGSPYEQYF